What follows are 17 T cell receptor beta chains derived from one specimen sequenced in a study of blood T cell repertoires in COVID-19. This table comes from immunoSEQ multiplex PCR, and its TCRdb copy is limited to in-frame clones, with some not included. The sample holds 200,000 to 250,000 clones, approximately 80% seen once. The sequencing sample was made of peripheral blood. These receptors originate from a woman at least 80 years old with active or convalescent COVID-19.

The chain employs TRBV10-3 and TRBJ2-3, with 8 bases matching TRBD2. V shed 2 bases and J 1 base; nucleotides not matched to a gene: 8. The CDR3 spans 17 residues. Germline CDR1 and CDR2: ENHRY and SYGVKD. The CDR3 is CAISEPPGLGGTDTQYF. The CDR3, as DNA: TGTGCCATCAGTGAGCCGCCGGGACTAGGGGGCACAGATACGCAGTATTTT.

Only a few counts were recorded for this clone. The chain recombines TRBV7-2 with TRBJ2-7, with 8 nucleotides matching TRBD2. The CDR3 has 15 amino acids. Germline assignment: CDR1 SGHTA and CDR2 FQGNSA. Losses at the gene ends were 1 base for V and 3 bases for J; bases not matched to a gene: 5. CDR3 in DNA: TGTGCCAGCAGCTTAGAGCCGGGGGGGGTCTACGAGCAGTACTTC. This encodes CASSLEPGGVYEQYF.

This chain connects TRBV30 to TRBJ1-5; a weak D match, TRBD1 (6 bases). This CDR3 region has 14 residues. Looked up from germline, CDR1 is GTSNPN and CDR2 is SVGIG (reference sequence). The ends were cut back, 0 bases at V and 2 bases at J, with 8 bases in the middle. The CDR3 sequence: CAWSVQGGNQPQHF. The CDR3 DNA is TGTGCCTGGAGTGTACAGGGTGGCAATCAGCCCCAGCATTTT.

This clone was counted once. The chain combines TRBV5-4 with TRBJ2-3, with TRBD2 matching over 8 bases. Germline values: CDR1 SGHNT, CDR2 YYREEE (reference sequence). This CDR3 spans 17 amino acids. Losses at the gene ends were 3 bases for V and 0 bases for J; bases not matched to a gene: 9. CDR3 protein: CASSSPLAGGSTDTQYF. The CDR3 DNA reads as TGTGCCAGCAGCTCACCCTTGGCGGGGGGCAGCACAGATACGCAGTATTTT.

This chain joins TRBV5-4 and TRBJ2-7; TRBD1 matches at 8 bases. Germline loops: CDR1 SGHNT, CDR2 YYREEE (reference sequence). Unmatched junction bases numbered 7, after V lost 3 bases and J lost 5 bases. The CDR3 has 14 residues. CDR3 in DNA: TGTGCCAGCAGCTCGGGACAGGTCTACCACGAGCAGTACTTC. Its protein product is CASSSGQVYHEQYF. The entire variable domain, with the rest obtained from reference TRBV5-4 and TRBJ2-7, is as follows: ETGVTQSPTHLIKTRGQQVTLRCSSQSGHNTVSWYQQALGQGPQFIFQYYREEENGRGNFPPRFSGLQFPNYSSELNVNALELDDSALYLCASSSGQVYHEQYFGPGTRLTVT.

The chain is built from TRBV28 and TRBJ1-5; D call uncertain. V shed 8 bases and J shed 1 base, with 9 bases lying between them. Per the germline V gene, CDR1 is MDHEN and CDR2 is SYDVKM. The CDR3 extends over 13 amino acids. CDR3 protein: CASLRRSNQPQHF. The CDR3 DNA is TGTGCCAGCCTGCGGCGAAGCAATCAGCCCCAGCATTTT.

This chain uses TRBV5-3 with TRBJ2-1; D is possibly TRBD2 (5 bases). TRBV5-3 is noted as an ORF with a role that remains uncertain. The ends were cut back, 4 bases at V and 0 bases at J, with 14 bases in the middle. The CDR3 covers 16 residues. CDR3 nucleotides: TGTGCCAGAAGCCCGATGCATCGGGGCTCCTACAATGAGCAGTTCTTC. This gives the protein CARSPMHRGSYNEQFF.

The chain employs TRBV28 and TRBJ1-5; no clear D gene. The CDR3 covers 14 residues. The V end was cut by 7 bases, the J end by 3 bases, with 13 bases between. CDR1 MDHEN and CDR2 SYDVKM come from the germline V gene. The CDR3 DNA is TGTGCCAGCACGAGGCCAGAATACAATCAGCCCCAGCATTTT. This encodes CASTRPEYNQPQHF.

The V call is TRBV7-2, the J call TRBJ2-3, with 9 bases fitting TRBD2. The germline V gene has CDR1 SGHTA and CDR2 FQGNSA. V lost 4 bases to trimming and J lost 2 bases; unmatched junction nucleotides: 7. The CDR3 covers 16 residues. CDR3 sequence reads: CASSYLAGANTDTQYF. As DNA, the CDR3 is TGTGCCAGCAGCTACTTAGCGGGAGCGAACACAGATACGCAGTATTTT.

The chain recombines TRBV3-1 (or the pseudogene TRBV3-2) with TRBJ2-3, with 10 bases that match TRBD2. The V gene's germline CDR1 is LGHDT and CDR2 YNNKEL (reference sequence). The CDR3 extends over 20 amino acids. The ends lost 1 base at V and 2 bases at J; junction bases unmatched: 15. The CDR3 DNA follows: TGTGCCAGCAGCCAAGGAACTAGCGGGGCAAACAGACGTTTCACAGATACGCAGTATTTT. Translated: CASSQGTSGANRRFTDTQYF.

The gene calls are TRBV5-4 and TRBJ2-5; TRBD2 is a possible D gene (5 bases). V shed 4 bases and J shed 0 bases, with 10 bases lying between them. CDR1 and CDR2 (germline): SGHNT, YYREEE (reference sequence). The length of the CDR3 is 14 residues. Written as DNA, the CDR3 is TGTGCCAGCAGCCCGAGGGCGGACCAAGAGACCCAGTACTTC. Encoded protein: CASSPRADQETQYF.

CDR3 sequence reads: CASSLYGSSGTETQYF. CDR3 coding DNA: TGTGCCAGCAGCTTATACGGGTCTAGCGGGACTGAGACCCAGTACTTC. The rearrangement links TRBV11-2 to TRBJ2-5, with TRBD2 identical over 9 bases. Trimming removed 2 bases from V and 5 bases from J; junction bases left unmatched: 9. The germline CDR1 and CDR2 sequences are SGHAT and FQNNGV. This CDR3 contains 16 residues.

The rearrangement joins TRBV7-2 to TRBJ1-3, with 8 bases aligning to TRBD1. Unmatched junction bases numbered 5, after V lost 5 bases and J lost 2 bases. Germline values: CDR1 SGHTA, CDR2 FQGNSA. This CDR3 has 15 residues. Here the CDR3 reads CASSRTGGTGNTIYF. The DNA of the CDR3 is TGTGCCAGCAGCCGTACAGGGGGTACTGGAAACACCATATATTTT.

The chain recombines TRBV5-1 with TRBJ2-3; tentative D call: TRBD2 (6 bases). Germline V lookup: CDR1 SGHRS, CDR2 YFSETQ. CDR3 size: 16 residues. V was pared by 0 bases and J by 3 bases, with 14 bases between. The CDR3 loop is CASSLAASGGTDTQYF. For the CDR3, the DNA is TGCGCCAGCAGCTTGGCCGCGAGCGGAGGGACAGATACGCAGTATTTT.

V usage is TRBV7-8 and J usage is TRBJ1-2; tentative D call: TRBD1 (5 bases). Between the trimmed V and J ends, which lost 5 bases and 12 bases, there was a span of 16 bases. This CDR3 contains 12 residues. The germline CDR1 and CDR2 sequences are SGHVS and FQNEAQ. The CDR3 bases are TGTGCCAGCAGCCCAATAAAGGGGTTAGACACCTTC. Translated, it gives CASSPIKGLDTF.

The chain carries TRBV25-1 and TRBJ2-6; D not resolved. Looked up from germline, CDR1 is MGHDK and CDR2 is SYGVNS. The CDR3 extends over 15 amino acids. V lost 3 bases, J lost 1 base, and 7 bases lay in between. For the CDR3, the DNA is TGTGCCAGCAGTGACCCCACATCTGGGGCCAACGTCCTGACTTTC. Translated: CASSDPTSGANVLTF.

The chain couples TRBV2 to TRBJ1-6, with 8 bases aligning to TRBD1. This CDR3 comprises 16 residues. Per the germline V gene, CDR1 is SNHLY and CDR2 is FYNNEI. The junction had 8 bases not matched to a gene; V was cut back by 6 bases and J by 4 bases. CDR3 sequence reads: CASRGTGNLYNSPLHF. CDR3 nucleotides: TGTGCCAGCAGGGGGACAGGCAACCTTTATAATTCACCCCTCCACTTT.